This TCR beta chain appears in the sequencing data of a study of blood T cells in healthy people across ages. Germline V lookup: CDR1 KGHDR, CDR2 SFDVKD. V dropped 9 bases and J dropped 3 bases, with 8 bases sitting between them. The CDR3 runs 12 residues. Primers used in a second PCR of roughly 6 to 11 cycles were a sample-barcoded 5' primer and a J-beta primer mix. TCRdb reprocessed the 5' RACE reads via MiXCR and lists one record per CDR3 protein. The sample yields 1.4 million or so distinct CDR3 sequences, approximately 43% seen once. Sequenced input: blood. The V call is TRBV24-1, the J call TRBJ2-1, with D hard to call. This clonotype was obtained from a woman between 18 and 29 years old in good health. The chain's CDR3 is CATADGYNEQFF. The DNA for the CDR3 is TGTGCCACCGCAGACGGCTACAATGAGCAGTTCTTC.